A single sample gave rise to the 17 T cell receptor beta chains below, sequenced in a study of cytomegalovirus exposure and HLA in healthy donors. Only in-frame clones appear in the TCRdb table, and some are missing; sequencing was by immunoSEQ multiplex PCR. The sample contains some 56,000 clones, more than 80% of which appear only once. Sequences were obtained from PBMCs. Source of these receptors: a man younger than 35 in good health and CMV-seronegative.

This chain joins TRBV7-9 and TRBJ1-4; maybe TRBD1 (5 bases). The germline V and J ends were trimmed by 7 bases and 6 bases, with 21 bases remaining between them. Germline loops: CDR1 SEHNR, CDR2 FQNEAQ (reference sequence). This CDR3 contains 16 residues. The CDR3 region has the DNA TGTGCCAGCACCGCTTGGGGGGGGGTGGCGGATGAAAAACTGTTTTTT. This encodes CASTAWGGVADEKLFF.

This clone was counted a single time. CDR3 amino acids: CASSRLAGGPNEQFF. In nucleotides, the CDR3 is TGTGCCAGCAGTCGACTAGCGGGAGGGCCAAATGAGCAGTTCTTC. The genes are TRBV6-5 and TRBJ2-1; 14 bases match TRBD2. This CDR3 region has 15 residues. The V and J ends lost 5 bases and 7 bases, in that order; junction bases with no gene match: 4. Per germline, CDR1 MNHEY and CDR2 SVGAGI.

The rearrangement uses TRBV4-1 and TRBJ1-5, with 12 nucleotides matching TRBD1. CDR3 length: 16 residues. Per germline, CDR1 MGHRA and CDR2 YSYEKL. V trimming: 0 bases; J trimming: 6 bases; junction bases outside the gene matches: 3. CDR3: CASSQEGTGGGQPQHF. The CDR3 DNA is TGCGCCAGCAGCCAAGAAGGGACAGGGGGCGGTCAGCCCCAGCATTTT.

This sequence joins TRBV4-3 and TRBJ2-5; 7 nucleotides match TRBD2. The germline gives CDR1 LGHNA, CDR2 YSLEER. Losses at the gene ends were 1 base for V and 3 bases for J; bases not matched to a gene: 2. The CDR3 consists of 14 residues. The CDR3 reads CASSQGGGEETQYF. In DNA form, the CDR3 reads TGCGCCAGCAGCCAAGGGGGGGGAGAAGAGACCCAGTACTTC.

The V and J genes are TRBV19 and TRBJ2-7; 11 positions match TRBD1. CDR3 length: 14 residues. CDR1 is LNHDA and CDR2 is SQIVND in the germline V gene (reference sequence). J was trimmed by 2 bases and V by 6 bases; bases with no gene match: 3. CDR3 sequence: CASSRDRGAYEQYF. DNA of the CDR3: TGTGCCAGTAGCCGGGACAGGGGGGCCTACGAGCAGTACTTC.

DNA for the CDR3: TGTGCCAGCTGTCAGTCCTCTGGGGCCAACGTCCTGACTTTC. It translates to CASCQSSGANVLTF. The V gene is TRBV2, the J gene TRBJ2-6, with D hard to call. Between the trimmed V and J ends, which lost 8 bases and 0 bases, there was a span of 8 bases. This CDR3 spans 14 amino acids. Germline V gives CDR1 SNHLY, CDR2 FYNNEI.

V and J are TRBV29-1 and TRBJ1-1, with no clear D. This CDR3 region has 12 residues. CDR1 is SQVTM and CDR2 is ANQGSEA in the germline V gene. The germline V and J ends were trimmed by 6 bases and 8 bases, with 16 bases remaining between them. The CDR3 loop reads CSVPGAPLEAFF. The DNA for the CDR3 is TGCAGCGTCCCGGGAGCCCCTTTGGAAGCTTTCTTT.

In regard to this clone: A read error may account for a junction end that differs from germline. V and J are TRBV7-2 and TRBJ2-5; TRBD1 might be the D (5 bases). The CDR3 sequence is 11 residues long. CDR1 and CDR2 (germline): SGHTA, FQGNSA. CDR3 DNA: TGTGCCAGCAGCTCTGGACATTTACAGGACTTC. Protein sequence: CASSSGHLQDF.

This chain links TRBV2 with TRBJ2-3; TRBD2 aligns across 9 bases. The CDR3 runs 16 residues. V was clipped by 3 bases and J by 3 bases; unmatched bases: 7. Looked up from germline, CDR1 is SNHLY and CDR2 is FYNNEI. CDR3 region: CASSEWVGLATDTQYF. DNA of the CDR3: TGTGCCAGCAGTGAGTGGGTGGGACTAGCTACAGATACGCAGTATTTT.

The chain uses TRBV28 and TRBJ2-5, with TRBD2 matching 10 bases. Germline assignment: CDR1 MDHEN and CDR2 SYDVKM. Germline trimming cut 6 bases from V and 5 bases from J; bases unmatched to any gene: 18. CDR3 length equals 18 residues. DNA of the CDR3: TGTGCCAGCAGCCGGAGGGAGCGGCTAGCGGGAGTTGGGGAGACCCAGTACTTC. This codes for CASSRRERLAGVGETQYF. Based on the CDR3 plus reference TRBV28 and TRBJ2-5, the full variable domain is DVKVTQSSRYLVKRTGEKVFLECVQDMDHENMFWYRQDPGLGLRLIYFSYDVKMKEKGDIPEGYSVSREKKERFSLILESASTNQTSMYLCASSRRERLAGVGETQYFGPGTRLLVL.

V is TRBV28 and J is TRBJ2-7, with D possibly TRBD1 on 6 matching bases. Germline V gene sequence: CDR1 MDHEN, CDR2 SYDVKM. The ends were cut back, 4 bases at V and 5 bases at J, with 15 bases in the middle. The CDR3 contains 14 residues. The CDR3 coding sequence is TGTGCCAGCAGTTCAGGGGACGAAATACACGAGCAGTACTTC. Encoded protein: CASSSGDEIHEQYF.

This sequence joins TRBV7-3 and TRBJ2-3; maybe TRBD2 (5 bases). There are 15 residues in the CDR3. Germline V gene sequence: CDR1 SGHTA, CDR2 FQGTGA. With 2 bases removed from V and 4 bases from J, the gap between germline ends came to 13 bases. CDR3 bases: TGTGCCAGCAGCTTAGCGGGTGGTGGGTCAGATACGCAGTATTTT. Its protein is CASSLAGGGSDTQYF. The full variable domain, in which reference TRBV7-3 and TRBJ2-3 provide the parts outside the CDR3, is GAGVSQTPSNKVTEKGKYVELRCDPISGHTALYWYRQSLGQGPEFLIYFQGTGAADDSGLPNDRFFAVRPEGSVSTLKIQRTERGDSAVYLCASSLAGGGSDTQYFGPGTRLTVL.

The chain links TRBV6-5 to TRBJ2-7, with 7 bases identical to TRBD1. CDR3 length: 15 residues. The V gene's germline CDR1 is MNHEY and CDR2 SVGAGI. V lost 6 bases and J lost 0; bases outside the gene matches: 8. The CDR3 is CASSRRGISSYEQYF. CDR3 nucleotides: TGTGCCAGCAGCCGCAGGGGGATTTCCTCCTACGAGCAGTACTTC.

The chain is built from TRBV6-5 and TRBJ2-1; TRBD2 matches 8 bases. This CDR3 has 12 residues. CDR1 and CDR2 from the germline V gene are MNHEY and SVGAGI. After removal of 10 bases from V and 9 bases from J, the junction contained 8 bases not matched to a gene. Here the CDR3 DNA reads TGTGCCACCGGGAGGGGCGTCGGTGAGCAGTTCTTC. Amino acid sequence: CATGRGVGEQFF.

The V and J genes are TRBV6-5 and TRBJ2-5, with D perhaps matching TRBD2 (5 bases). The CDR3 runs 15 residues. Germline loops: CDR1 MNHEY, CDR2 SVGAGI. Between the trimmed V and J ends, which lost 0 bases and 4 bases, there was a span of 12 bases. The CDR3 DNA reads TGTGCCAGCAGTTACTCTGGTCTAGCCCGAGAGACCCAGTACTTC. Protein product: CASSYSGLARETQYF.

This rearrangement joins TRBV11-2 to TRBJ2-7, with no clear D. Trimming cost V 1 base and J 4 bases, with 14 bases left between them. This CDR3 has 15 residues. Germline CDR1 SGHAT, CDR2 FQNNGV. The CDR3 is CASSLGEGTAYEQYF. DNA for the CDR3: TGTGCCAGCAGCTTAGGAGAAGGTACAGCTTACGAGCAGTACTTC.

The V call is TRBV19, the J call TRBJ2-7; maybe TRBD2 (6 bases). This CDR3 spans 15 amino acids. The ends were cut back, 5 bases at V and 2 bases at J, with 16 bases in the middle. CDR1 is LNHDA and CDR2 is SQIVND in the germline V gene (reference sequence). CDR3 bases: TGTGCCAGTAGTCTAGGCCCGGGAGTACCCTACGAGCAGTACTTC. Its protein is CASSLGPGVPYEQYF. The entire variable domain, with the rest obtained from reference TRBV19 and TRBJ2-7, is as follows: DGGITQSPKYLFRKEGQNVTLSCEQNLNHDAMYWYRQDPGQGLRLIYYSQIVNDFQKGDIAEGYSVSREKKESFPLTVTSAQKNPTAFYLCASSLGPGVPYEQYFGPGTRLTVT.